This T cell receptor (beta chain) was sequenced in a study of the immune and genomic landscape of osteosarcoma (dated by TCRdb to 2020 to 2022). Looking at the study overall: The overall cohort comprised more than 40 pediatric and adult patients with high-grade osteosarcoma, with a median age at diagnosis of 25 to 35 years (range about 5-85). In the overall cohort, approximately 59% of patients were male, and localized disease at diagnosis was presented by 77% of patients. Poor-risk disease was overrepresented in the cohort, as 73% of patients had an unfavorable pathologic response to standard therapy and about 68% were deceased. Each of a few patients provided a couple of samples from the same tumor site. The goal of the study was to explain why immune checkpoint inhibitors have shown limited clinical activity in osteosarcoma. To define immunogenic potential, the study profiled osteosarcoma specimens using whole genome, RNA and T-cell receptor sequencing, along with immunohistochemistry and reverse phase protein arrays. To characterize the osteosarcoma immunogenomic landscape, the TCR sequencing results were combined with transcriptome, protein array and immunostaining data.

Results and caveats for the whole study, not just this receptor: Alongside the frozen tumor specimens, matched blood was collected from only a couple of patients. Because osteosarcoma is rare and all possible samples were collected, sample size was not determined by any statistical method. Higher TCR productive clonality was observed in the immune-hot C3 cluster than in the cold C1 cluster, although TCR productive clonality remained low overall. Overall, productive TCR clonality was low, with an average of 0.09 and a maximum of 0.3, which suggests limited T-cell clonal expansion. In five cases, the repertoire was dominated by a single hyperexpanded clone, and fewer than 100 T-cell clonotypes were detected in all five cases. Clonality benchmarks came from external normal skin and healthy peripheral blood data rather than matched normal tissue.

Details on this clone: Its antigen is not yet known. No base quality information exists; no much larger clone differs at one position.

TCR beta chain CDR3 regions were immunosequenced with the ImmunoSEQ Assay (Adaptive Biotechnologies). The study's own analysis went as follows. The ImmunoSEQ Analyzer platform was used to export TCRB rearrangements, read counts, read proportions and gene usage. T-cell clonality was calculated from productive rearrangements as 1 minus Pielou's evenness. In the clonal space homeostasis analysis, clonotypes were sorted into rare, small, medium, large or hyperexpanded (0.01 to 1 of the repertoire) bins. TCR productive clonality was compared across immune clusters C1, C2 and C3 using the Wilcoxon rank sum test. The table comes from immuneACCESS by way of TCRdb, which keeps in-frame sequences with V and J called. Part of the clones is missing from these tables; in studies checked, under half for an unresolved V gene and the rest for unknown reasons. The D gene and trimming were derived from the DNA, and the V and J assignments and clone size from that table. The sample includes roughly 540 clones, with under 85% observed a single time. Roughly a quarter of the sample comes from the top ten.

Spanning cysteine to phenylalanine, the CDR3 consists of 17 amino acids. Only CDR3 DNA is held: 51 bases, read in frame from base 1. Cut back by 3 bases and 3 bases, the V and J ends lie 18 bases apart. The germline V gene specifies SGHTA as CDR1 and FQGNSA as CDR2. Post-treatment primary, local recurrence and metastasis tumors from poor-prognosis patients were used as specimens. The chain links TRBV7-2 with TRBJ2-1; a tentative D call is TRBD2 (6 bases match). What was sequenced was osteosarcoma tumor tissue from the lung. The origin of this receptor is a human donor with osteosarcoma. The bases read TGTGCCAGCAGCTTCAATCCGACGGGAGTAATCTACAATGAGCAGTTCTTC. Its protein is CASSFNPTGVIYNEQFF.